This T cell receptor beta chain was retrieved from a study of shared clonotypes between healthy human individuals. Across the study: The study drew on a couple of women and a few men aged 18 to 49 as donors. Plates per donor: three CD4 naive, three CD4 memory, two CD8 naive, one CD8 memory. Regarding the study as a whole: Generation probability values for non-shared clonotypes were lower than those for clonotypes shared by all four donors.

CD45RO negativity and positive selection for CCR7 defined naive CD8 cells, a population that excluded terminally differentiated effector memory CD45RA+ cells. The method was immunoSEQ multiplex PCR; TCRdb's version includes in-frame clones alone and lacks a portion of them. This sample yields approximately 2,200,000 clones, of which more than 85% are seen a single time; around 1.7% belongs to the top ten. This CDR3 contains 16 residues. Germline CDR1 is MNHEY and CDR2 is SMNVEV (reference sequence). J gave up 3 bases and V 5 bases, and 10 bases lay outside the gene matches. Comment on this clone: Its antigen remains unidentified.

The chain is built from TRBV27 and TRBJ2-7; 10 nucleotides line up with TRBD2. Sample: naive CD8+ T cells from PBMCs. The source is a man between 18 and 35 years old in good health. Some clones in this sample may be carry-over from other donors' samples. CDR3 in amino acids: CASSPSPSGSFYEQYF. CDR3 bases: TGTGCCAGCAGTCCCTCCCCTAGCGGGAGTTTCTACGAGCAGTACTTC.